This T cell receptor beta chain derives from a study of control samples from healthy donors and cancer patients. TCRdb keeps only in-frame clones here, not all; method: immunoSEQ multiplex PCR. Among about 250,000 clones listed, around 79% were seen once. This clone came up a few times. This CDR3 region has 17 residues. Trimming pared 1 base from V and 2 bases from J, leaving 15 bases between. The germline V gene has CDR1 SGHTA and CDR2 FQGNSA. The source is a woman aged 55-70 years with lung cancer. Input material: PBMCs. The chain recombines TRBV7-2 with TRBJ2-1; D is unclear. CDR3 sequence reads: CASSLGGREPPYNEQFF. CDR3 DNA sequence: TGTGCCAGCAGCTTAGGAGGCCGAGAACCCCCCTACAATGAGCAGTTCTTC.